The sequence of this T cell receptor beta chain was determined in a study of early stage breast cancer tumors. This CDR3 contains 15 residues. Germline-derived CDR1 and CDR2 are MDHEN and SYDVKM. V shed 4 bases and J shed 7 bases, with 16 bases lying between them. Overall study findings and caveats: Enriched TCRB sequences shared across patients were mostly commonly generated sequences.

This clone was picked up one time. Its antigen is unidentified. TCRdb's copy holds only in-frame clones and misses some; the assay was immunoSEQ multiplex PCR. The sample has tens of thousands of clones, less than 80% seen once. The TCR sequence derives from a person aged 55-75 years with breast cancer. Sequenced material: blood. This chain uses TRBV28 with TRBJ1-4, with D possibly TRBD1 on 5 matching bases. CDR3 DNA: TGTGCCAGCAGTTATTATCTAGGGGACTCTGAAAAACTGTTTTTT. Translated: CASSYYLGDSEKLFF.